This T cell receptor beta chain emerged from a study of T cell repertoires in cytomegalovirus infection. V was pared by 3 bases and J by 5 bases, with 9 bases of the junction left unmatched. This CDR3 is 16 amino acids long. General study points: CMV carriers with the relevant HLA were identified by cumulative public TCR beta family frequency.

TCRdb itself ran the reads through MiXCR, one entry per CDR3 protein. The data contain some 600,000 distinct CDR3 sequences, 20% to 25% of them singletons. This clonotype was picked up many times. The antigen remains unidentified. The receptor was derived from a human donor in good health (CMV status not recorded). Some clones in this sample may be carry-over from other donors' samples. The sample comprised CD8+ T cells from PBMCs. V and J are TRBV12-3 or TRBV12-4 and TRBJ2-3, with 9 bases lining up with TRBD2. CDR3 protein: CASSFLAGNPGDTQYF. Here the CDR3 DNA reads TGTGCCAGCAGTTTCCTAGCGGGGAATCCGGGAGATACGCAGTATTTT.